This T cell receptor (beta chain) came from a study of T-cell reconstitution after alpha-beta-depleted transplantation in children. This CDR3 has 13 amino acids. Trimming took 8 bases from V and 4 from J, leaving 14 bases between them. Whole-study findings and limits: The origin of high day-60 TCRbeta diversity in some patients lay in surviving recipient T cells and thymic progenitors. At the one-year point after transplant, T-cell counts and TCRbeta diversity were found to come mostly from T cells that had been newly produced. Reports say that about two months after transplant, the alpha-beta T cells came out of several hundred graft clones that had expanded.

Preparation of the TCRbeta library was carried out with unique molecular identifiers. TCRdb re-analysed the PCR reads in MiXCR, keeping a single row per CDR3 protein. Of hundreds of thousands of distinct CDR3 sequences in the sample, 23% were seen once. Notes on this clonotype: Its antigen is unidentified.

V usage is TRBV12-3 or TRBV12-4 and J usage is TRBJ1-1, with D unclear. The sample was PBMCs, mostly from graft donor cells, taken 360 days after TCRalphabeta/CD19-depleted stem cell transplant. This sequence originates from a boy younger than two who had a stem cell transplant for acute myeloid leukemia, so the T cells may come from the graft donor. The CDR3 DNA sequence: TGTGCCAGCGATTACGGACGCGGCACTGAAGCTTTCTTT. Amino acid sequence: CASDYGRGTEAFF.